One and the same sample provided the 26 T cell receptor beta chains below, sequenced in a study of T cells in Graves' hyperthyroidism and ophthalmopathy. The investigators amplified TCR beta CDR3 regions from RNA transcripts. Researchers ran a first-round RT-PCR on the TCR CDR3 using the HTBI primer set. TCRdb redid the calling of the multiplex PCR reads with MiXCR, one entry per CDR3 protein. The sample yields under 300,000 distinct CDR3 sequences, roughly 15% seen once. Sequencing used blood. These receptors came from a woman in her forties or fifties with Graves' hyperthyroidism that later progressed to Graves' ophthalmopathy.

This clonotype showed up many times. CDR3 DNA: TGTGCCAGCAGCTTAGCTAGCGGGAGGGCCGAGAATGAGCAGTTCTTC. This encodes CASSLASGRAENEQFF. The chain uses TRBV11-2 and TRBJ2-1; 12 nucleotides match TRBD2. CDR1 SGHAT and CDR2 FQNNGV come from the germline V gene. This CDR3 has 16 residues. V dropped 1 base and J dropped 7; count of bases not matched to a gene: 5.

This clonotype was seen a few times. The chain recombines TRBV10-3 with TRBJ2-5; D call uncertain. This CDR3 is 12 amino acids long. V lost 3 bases and J 7 bases, leaving 9 bases between the germline ends. Germline V gene lookup returns CDR1 ENHRY and CDR2 SYGVKD. In nucleotides, the CDR3 is TGTGCCATCAGTGACCCCCCGTTGACCCAGTACTTC. This sequence encodes CAISDPPLTQYF.

This clonotype was picked up a small number of times. The V gene is TRBV7-9, the J gene TRBJ1-3; 9 positions match TRBD1. Unmatched junction bases numbered 9, after V lost 7 bases and J lost 5 bases. Germline V gives CDR1 SEHNR, CDR2 FQNEAQ (reference sequence). The CDR3 has 15 residues. The CDR3 is CASTSSDRGRNTIYF. As DNA, the CDR3 is TGTGCCAGCACCTCCTCGGACAGGGGTCGAAACACCATATATTTT. Full variable domain (missing parts from reference TRBV7-9 and TRBJ1-3): DTGVSQNPRHKITKRGQNVTFRCDPISEHNRLYWYRQTLGQGPEFLTYFQNEAQLEKSRLLSDRFSAERPKGSFSTLEIQRTEQGDSAMYLCASTSSDRGRNTIYFGEGSWLTVV.

This clonotype was observed a handful of times. The chain employs TRBV20-1 and TRBJ2-1; D uncertain. Trimming took off 4 bases at V and 6 bases at J, with 13 bases between the two ends. Germline V gene lookup returns CDR1 DFQATT and CDR2 SNEGSKA (reference sequence). This CDR3 is 13 amino acids long. Written as DNA, the CDR3 is TGCAGTGCTAAGGCCCCCAACGGCAATGAGCAGTTCTTC. Translating it yields CSAKAPNGNEQFF.

The DNA of the CDR3 is TGTGCCAGCAGTGTCTACGCCGACACCGGGGAGCTGTTTTTT. Translation: CASSVYADTGELFF. V gene TRBV6-4 combines with J gene TRBJ2-2; D is uncertain. Germline values: CDR1 MRHNA, CDR2 SNTAGT. With 4 bases removed from V and 3 bases from J, the gap between germline ends came to 9 bases. The CDR3 has 14 amino acids.

This clonotype has at least ten counts. This chain joins TRBV2 and TRBJ1-4; D perhaps matches TRBD1 (5 bases). V lost 9 bases to trimming and J lost 8 bases, with 19 bases between them. Per the germline V gene, CDR1 is SNHLY and CDR2 is FYNNEI. This CDR3 contains 14 residues. The CDR3 region is CASETSGTLEKLFF. In DNA form, the CDR3 reads TGTGCCAGTGAAACGTCCGGGACTCTAGAAAAACTGTTTTTT.

The sample holds many counts of this clonotype. The chain recombines TRBV6-1 with TRBJ2-5; D call uncertain. The CDR3 is 14 residues long. The germline V gene encodes CDR1 MNHNS and CDR2 SASEGT. V shed 7 bases and J shed 1 base, with 13 bases lying between them. CDR3 coding DNA: TGTGCCAGCACCACCGTGTACCCCCAAGAGACCCAGTACTTC. Amino acid sequence: CASTTVYPQETQYF.

In the case of this clonotype: A read error may be the cause here, since a much bigger clone is one base away. The genes are TRBV18 and TRBJ1-4; tentatively, D is TRBD1 (5 bases). Germline CDR1 KGHSH, CDR2 LQKENI. Between the trimmed V and J ends, which lost 3 bases and 10 bases, there was a span of 12 bases. There are 13 residues in the CDR3. The CDR3 reads CASSPRGDGKLFF. CDR3 sequence (DNA): TGTGCCAGCTCACCTCGGGGCGACGGAAAACTGTTTTTT.

In this sample, this clonotype turned up many times. This chain joins TRBV18 and TRBJ2-3, with 8 nucleotides matching TRBD2. The CDR3 extends over 17 amino acids. Per germline, CDR1 KGHSH and CDR2 LQKENI. The V segment lost 3 bases and the J segment 8 bases; nucleotides outside the gene matches: 16. The CDR3, as DNA: TGTGCCAGCTCACCGCTAGACCTAGCGGGCCAGAGGGGTACGCAGTATTTT. It translates to CASSPLDLAGQRGTQYF.

This clonotype was seen at least ten times. This chain connects TRBV27 to TRBJ1-2; possible D gene TRBD1, 6 bases. CDR3 size: 13 residues. CDR1 and CDR2 (germline): MNHEY, SMNVEV (reference sequence). Trimming removed 3 bases from V and 1 base from J, with 6 bases in between. CDR3 nucleotides: TGTGCCAGCAGTTTCAGGGGTAACTATGGCTACACCTTC. It encodes CASSFRGNYGYTF.

Note on this clonotype: Since a much larger clone is just one base distant, this may be a read error. The chain carries TRBV20-1 and TRBJ2-1; TRBD2 agrees at 11 bases. The CDR3 spans 14 residues. Germline CDR1 reads DFQATT; CDR2 reads SNEGSKA (reference sequence). The CDR3 protein is CGPSGLAGGAKQLF. The CDR3 nucleotides read TGCGGACCGAGTGGGCTAGCGGGAGGTGCTAAGCAGCTCTTC.

The gene calls are TRBV6-4 and TRBJ1-4, with 7 bases that match TRBD1. The CDR3 covers 14 residues. The germline CDR1 and CDR2 sequences are MRHNA and SNTAGT. With 10 bases clipped from V and 0 bases from J, the junction kept 5 bases outside the gene matches. CDR3 region: CANLTGATNEKLFF. The CDR3 DNA reads TGTGCCAACTTAACAGGGGCAACTAATGAAAAACTGTTTTTT.

This clonotype showed up just a few times. This chain links TRBV5-1 with TRBJ2-1; D is unresolved. This CDR3 is built from 11 residues. The germline gives CDR1 SGHRS, CDR2 YFSETQ. Trimming stripped 7 bases from V and 7 bases from J, with 9 bases between. CDR3 nucleotide sequence: TGCGCCAGCGGCGCTGCGAATGAGCAGTTCTTC. Protein: CASGAANEQFF.

Many counts were recorded for this clonotype. The chain employs TRBV20-1 and TRBJ1-5; possible D gene TRBD1, 5 bases. Per germline, CDR1 DFQATT and CDR2 SNEGSKA (reference sequence). V lost 0 bases and J 6 bases, leaving 18 bases between the germline ends. This CDR3 has 16 amino acids. CDR3 nucleotide sequence: TGCAGTGCTAGAGATCGGCGCCAGGGTAAAGGTCAGCCCCAGCATTTT. Protein sequence: CSARDRRQGKGQPQHF.

This clonotype was observed many times. J is TRBJ1-1 and V is TRBV4-2; D gene unclear. Germline values: CDR1 LGHNA, CDR2 YNFKEQ. The CDR3 extends over 17 amino acids. V dropped 0 bases and J dropped 0 bases, with 14 bases sitting between them. CDR3: CASSQDRGSVMNTEAFF. In nucleotides, the CDR3 is TGTGCCAGCAGCCAAGATCGAGGATCAGTGATGAACACTGAAGCTTTCTTT.

This clonotype was detected many times. The chain has TRBV5-8 and TRBJ2-3; the D gene could be TRBD1 or TRBD2 (6 bases each). Trimming took 10 bases from V and 3 from J, leaving 15 bases between them. The V gene's germline CDR1 is SGHTS and CDR2 YDEGEE. The CDR3 sequence is 13 residues long. The CDR3 region is CAAHGGRTDTQYF. CDR3 sequence (DNA): TGTGCCGCACACGGGGGCCGGACAGATACGCAGTATTTT.

In this sample, this clonotype turned up many times. The rearrangement links TRBV27 to TRBJ2-7, with TRBD2 matching over 8 bases. The V gene end was trimmed by 2 bases and the J gene end by 3 bases; junction bases not matched to a gene: 6. The CDR3 length is 15 residues. Germline V gene sequence: CDR1 MNHEY, CDR2 SMNVEV (reference sequence). The CDR3 region is CASSLVVSGGYEQYF. The CDR3 DNA follows: TGTGCCAGCAGTTTAGTTGTCAGCGGGGGCTACGAGCAGTACTTC.

Concerning this clonotype: Relative to the germline gene, one junction end is altered; a read error may explain this. The V and J genes are TRBV6-2 or TRBV6-3 and TRBJ2-3, with 10 bases aligning to TRBD1. This CDR3 has 14 residues. Germline V gene sequence: CDR1 MNHEY, CDR2 SVGEGT. DNA for the CDR3: TGTGCCAGCAAACGGGACAGGGGCACAGATACGCGGTATTTT. Its translation is CASKRDRGTDTRYF.

On this clonotype: One base away lies a much larger clone, so this may be a sequencing read error. The rearrangement joins TRBV9 to TRBJ2-7; TRBD1 might be the D (6 bases). Germline CDR1 is SGDLS and CDR2 is YYNGEE. The CDR3 runs 15 residues. Trimming pared 1 base from V and 7 bases from J, leaving 18 bases between. CDR3 DNA sequence: TGTGCCAGCAGCGTATTGGGGGCGGAACGGGATGAGCAGTACTTC. It yields the protein CASSVLGAERDEQYF.

The J gene is TRBJ2-1, the V gene TRBV27, with 8 bases matching TRBD1. Losses at the gene ends were 5 bases for V and 4 bases for J; bases not matched to a gene: 10. This CDR3 region has 16 residues. CDR1 is MNHEY and CDR2 is SMNVEV in the germline V gene (reference sequence). CDR3 amino acids: CASSTRTGYSYNEQFF. The CDR3 bases are TGTGCCAGCAGTACCAGGACAGGGTACTCGTACAATGAGCAGTTCTTC.

The chain couples TRBV20-1 to TRBJ1-4; D unresolved. This CDR3 contains 16 residues. Trimming took 3 bases from V and 1 from J, leaving 15 bases between them. Germline values: CDR1 DFQATT, CDR2 SNEGSKA (reference sequence). This CDR3 is CSARDAREVTNEKLFF. The CDR3 coding sequence is TGCAGTGCTAGGGATGCAAGGGAAGTAACTAATGAAAAACTGTTTTTT.

The chain couples TRBV7-6 to TRBJ2-1; a possible D gene is TRBD2 (5 bases). V lost 5 bases to trimming and J lost 7 bases, with 18 bases between them. Germline loops: CDR1 SGHVS, CDR2 FNYEAQ. This CDR3 is built from 15 residues. This CDR3 reads CASSSVWETGNEQFF. The CDR3 coding sequence is TGTGCCAGCAGCAGCGTATGGGAGACGGGGAATGAGCAGTTCTTC.

Many counts were recorded for this clonotype. The CDR3 DNA sequence: TGTGCCAGCACCCGGACAGGGAAGCAATCCTACGAGCAGTACTTC. It codes for CASTRTGKQSYEQYF. The chain recombines TRBV6-1 with TRBJ2-7, with TRBD1 matching over 8 bases. Germline V gives CDR1 MNHNS, CDR2 SASEGT. The CDR3 extends over 15 amino acids. Trimming at V came to 7 bases and at J to 1 base, leaving 9 bases not matched to a gene.

The sample holds many counts of this clonotype. The rearrangement joins TRBV11-2 to TRBJ2-7; 10 bases map to TRBD1. This CDR3 region has 13 residues. Germline CDR1 SGHAT, CDR2 FQNNGV. Losses at the gene ends were 8 bases for V and 3 bases for J; bases not matched to a gene: 4. The CDR3 is CASSDRGLYEQYF. For the CDR3, the DNA is TGTGCCAGCTCCGACAGGGGGCTCTACGAGCAGTACTTC.

This clonotype was found many times. This rearrangement joins TRBV20-1 to TRBJ2-5; D unclear. This CDR3 is 14 amino acids long. Germline lookup yields CDR1 DFQATT and CDR2 SNEGSKA (reference sequence). The V and J ends lost 4 bases and 5 bases respectively, with 17 bases between them. CDR3 sequence (DNA): TGCAGTGCTACTCCCGGGCCCTACGACGAGACCCAGTACTTC. This codes for CSATPGPYDETQYF.

This clonotype was counted many times. The chain joins TRBV2 to TRBJ2-5; D call uncertain. The germline gives CDR1 SNHLY, CDR2 FYNNEI. The CDR3 length is 12 residues. Trimming left V 4 bases short and J 2 bases short, with 5 bases between. The DNA for the CDR3 is TGTGCCAGCAGTGTGGGACAAGAGACCCAGTACTTC. It translates to CASSVGQETQYF.